This T cell receptor beta chain was sequenced in a study of CD8 T cells in Susac syndrome. This clonotype was counted a few times. One end of the junction fails to match germline, which may point to a read error. The RNA input was about 0.5 to 1 ug, and it was reverse transcribed with random hexamers. The authors amplified TCR beta CDR3 across 54 Vbeta and 13 Jbeta using immunoSEQ multiplex PCR. TCRdb ran MiXCR on the immunoSEQ multiplex PCR reads and lists one entry per CDR3 protein. The sample includes some 150,000 distinct CDR3 sequences, around 94% seen only once; the top ten take over 0.07%. The authors sequenced TCR beta from blood CD8+ and CD4+ T cells. Sequenced material: CD4+ T cells from PBMCs. The clonotype was recovered from a human donor in good health.

As DNA, the CDR3 is TGTGCCAGCAGCTTAAACTACGAGCAGTACTTC. Its translation: CASSLNYEQYF. V usage is TRBV5-1 and J usage is TRBJ2-7; D gene unclear. Germline V gene sequence: CDR1 SGHRS, CDR2 YFSETQ. CDR3 length equals 11 residues.